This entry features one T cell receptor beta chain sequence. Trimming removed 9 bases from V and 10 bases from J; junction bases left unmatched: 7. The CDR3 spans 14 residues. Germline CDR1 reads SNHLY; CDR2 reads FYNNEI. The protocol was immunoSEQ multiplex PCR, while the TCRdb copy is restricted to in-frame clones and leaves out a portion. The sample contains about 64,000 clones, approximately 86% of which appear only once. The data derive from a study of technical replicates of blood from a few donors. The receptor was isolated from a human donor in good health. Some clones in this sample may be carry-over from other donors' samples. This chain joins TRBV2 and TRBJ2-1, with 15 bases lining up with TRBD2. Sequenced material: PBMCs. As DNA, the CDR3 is TGTGCCAGTCGACCGGGACTAGCGGGAGGCGAGCAGTTCTTC. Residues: CASRPGLAGGEQFF.